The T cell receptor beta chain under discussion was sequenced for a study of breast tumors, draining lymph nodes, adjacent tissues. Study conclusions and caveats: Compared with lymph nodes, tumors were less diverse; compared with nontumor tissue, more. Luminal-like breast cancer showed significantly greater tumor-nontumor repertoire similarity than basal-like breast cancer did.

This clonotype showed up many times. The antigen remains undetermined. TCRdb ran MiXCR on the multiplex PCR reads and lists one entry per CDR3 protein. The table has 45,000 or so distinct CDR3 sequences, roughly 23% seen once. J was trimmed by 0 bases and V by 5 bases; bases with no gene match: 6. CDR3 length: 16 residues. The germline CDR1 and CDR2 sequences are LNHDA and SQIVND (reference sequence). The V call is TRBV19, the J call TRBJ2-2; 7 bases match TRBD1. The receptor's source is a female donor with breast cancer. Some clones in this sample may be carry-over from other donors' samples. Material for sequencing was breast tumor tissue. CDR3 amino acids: CASSPPGQANTGELFF. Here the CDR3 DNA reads TGTGCCAGTAGTCCCCCCGGACAGGCGAACACCGGGGAGCTGTTTTTT.